This TCR beta chain was sequenced during a study of identical twins. Findings and limits, study-wide: There were fewer insertions in abundant cord blood beta clonotypes, but memory repertoires showed no such pattern.

At least ten counts were recorded for this clonotype. Its antigen remains unidentified. It was template switching that added a universal primer site, and there were unique molecular identifiers on the cDNA. TCRdb passed the 5' RACE reads through MiXCR, listing each CDR3 protein once. The table has more than 1.5 million distinct CDR3 sequences, about 31% seen once. What was sequenced was cord blood. This clonotype originated in a newborn girl in good health.

The CDR3 region is CASGLVRDTQYF. The DNA for the CDR3 is TGTGCTAGTGGTTTGGTTCGCGATACGCAGTATTTT. This chain joins TRBV12-5 and TRBJ2-3, with no clear D. The germline V gene has CDR1 LGHNT and CDR2 FRNRAP. V was clipped by 0 bases and J by 6 bases, with 4 bases between them. There are 12 residues in the CDR3.